This T cell receptor (beta chain) was sequenced for a study of blood T cell repertoires in COVID-19. Overall study: T cells, B-cell-depleted T cells, or PBMCs supplied cDNA or gDNA.

The Seattle patients joined while their infection was active and were tracked longitudinally afterward. Germline CDR1 is GTSNPN and CDR2 is SVGIG (reference sequence). V shed 2 bases and J shed 0 bases, with 11 bases lying between them. CDR3 length: 15 residues. Study processing details: It was from reference gene primer amplification that nucleated cell counts were estimated. Sequenced by immunoSEQ multiplex PCR; TCRdb stores in-frame clones only, minus some. V and J calls and clone size are copied from that table; D and trimming were computed from the DNA. The table records about 280,000 clones, 86% of them present only once.

Sample: peripheral blood. This TCR was recovered from a woman aged 70 to 79 with COVID-19, enrolled during active disease. V is TRBV30 and J is TRBJ1-5; unclear D gene. CDR3: CAWSFGQYSNQPQHF. CDR3 DNA sequence: TGTGCCTGGAGTTTTGGGCAGTATAGCAATCAGCCCCAGCATTTT.